This T cell receptor (beta chain) was captured in a study of T-cell reconstitution after alpha-beta-depleted transplantation in children. V was clipped by 2 bases and J by 7 bases, with 6 bases between them. The CDR3 extends over 12 amino acids. Unique molecular identifiers were used in preparing the TCRbeta library. TCRdb re-derived calls from the PCR reads in MiXCR, one entry per CDR3 protein. The sample holds about half a million distinct CDR3 sequences; roughly an eighth are singletons and the top ten take about 5.6%. The sequencing used PBMCs from the stem cell graft donor, collected from the stem cell graft. This chain links TRBV12-3 or TRBV12-4 with TRBJ2-1; D is ambiguous. This sequence was found in a human donor who donated a stem cell graft to a child with combined immunodeficiency. The CDR3 reads CASSLSTNEQFF. CDR3 nucleotides: TGTGCCAGCAGTTTAAGTACGAATGAGCAGTTCTTC.